This passage covers 32 T cell receptor beta chains from one sample sequenced in a study of blood T cell repertoires in COVID-19. Repertoires were generated with immunoSEQ multiplex PCR, while TCRdb's copy carries only in-frame clones and drops some. The sample includes a few hundred thousand clones, nearly 90% of them seen just once. The sample was PBMCs or T cells enriched from blood (not recorded which). All receptors come from a woman aged 55-70 years who had recovered from COVID-19.

This clone has a handful of counts. The rearrangement joins TRBV6-5 to TRBJ1-6; D remains unclear. Germline lookup yields CDR1 MNHEY and CDR2 SVGAGI. V was shortened by 0 bases and J by 6 bases, with 3 bases between the two germline ends. This CDR3 is 13 amino acids long. CDR3 sequence reads: CASSYSSNSPLHF. The CDR3 nucleotides read TGTGCCAGCAGTTACTCGAGTAATTCACCCCTCCACTTT.

The chain's CDR3 is CASGPDSPNYGYTF. CDR3 nucleotides: TGTGCTAGTGGACCCGACAGTCCTAACTATGGCTACACCTTC. The J gene is TRBJ1-2, the V gene TRBV12-5; tentatively, D is TRBD1 (5 bases). The V gene lost 6 bases and the J gene lost 0 bases, with 11 bases spanning the gap. Germline assignment: CDR1 LGHNT and CDR2 FRNRAP. The CDR3 runs 14 residues.

This clone has a single count. As DNA, the CDR3 is TGTGCCAGCAGCCAAGTCTCGGGAGCGGATACGCAGTATTTT. As protein: CASSQVSGADTQYF. V gene TRBV3-1 (or the pseudogene TRBV3-2) combines with J gene TRBJ2-3; TRBD2 might be the D (6 bases). This CDR3 is built from 14 residues. Germline V lookup: CDR1 LGHDT, CDR2 YNNKEL (reference sequence). V was trimmed by 1 base and J by 6 bases, leaving 11 bases between them.

A few counts support this clone. The chain joins TRBV5-1 to TRBJ2-2; no definite D call. The CDR3 runs 13 residues. Germline loops: CDR1 SGHRS, CDR2 YFSETQ. V shed 4 bases and J shed 4 bases, with 8 bases lying between them. The CDR3 nucleotides are TGCGCCAGCAGCAGTTCAGTCACCGGGGAGCTGTTTTTT. Protein: CASSSSVTGELFF.

The chain uses TRBV9 and TRBJ2-1; TRBD2 agrees at 13 bases. The CDR3 runs to 19 residues. Germline CDR1 SGDLS, CDR2 YYNGEE. V was pared by 4 bases and J by 6 bases, with 16 bases of the junction left unmatched. The CDR3 DNA is TGTGCCAGCAGCACACGATTCTACGGACTAGCGGGAGAGGGCAATGAGCAGTTCTTC. It specifies CASSTRFYGLAGEGNEQFF.

This clone has just one count. V is TRBV3-1 (or the pseudogene TRBV3-2) and J is TRBJ2-3, with a tentative D call TRBD2 (6 bases). Trimming removed 0 bases at V and 7 bases at J, with 11 bases between. The CDR3 loop spans 14 amino acids. CDR1 is LGHDT, CDR2 YNNKEL, per germline (reference sequence). CDR3 DNA sequence: TGTGCCAGCAGCCAAGAAGCGGGTCCACATACGCAGTATTTT. Its protein is CASSQEAGPHTQYF.

This chain's CDR3 is CASGRQGHNSPLHF. CDR3 bases: TGTGCCAGCGGGCGACAGGGTCATAATTCACCCCTCCACTTT. The chain uses TRBV27 and TRBJ1-6, with TRBD1 matching 7 bases. Losses at the gene ends were 8 bases for V and 5 bases for J; bases not matched to a gene: 6. CDR1 is MNHEY and CDR2 is SMNVEV in the germline V gene (reference sequence). There are 14 residues in the CDR3.

The V call is TRBV4-1, the J call TRBJ1-2; TRBD1 is a possible D gene (6 bases). Germline CDR1 is MGHRA and CDR2 is YSYEKL. This CDR3 is built from 15 residues. V was shortened by 3 bases and J by 5 bases, with 16 bases between the two germline ends. CDR3 coding DNA: TGCGCCAGCAGCCAGGACCGGGACATTCCGTATGGCTACACCTTC. Translation: CASSQDRDIPYGYTF.

This chain links TRBV4-1 with TRBJ1-6; D is unresolved. The V gene lost 1 base and the J gene lost 0 bases, with 7 bases spanning the gap. Germline V lookup: CDR1 MGHRA, CDR2 YSYEKL. The CDR3 loop spans 16 amino acids. The CDR3 DNA reads TGCGCCAGCAGCCAAGGGCCAAGCTCCTATAATTCACCCCTCCACTTT. Amino acids: CASSQGPSSYNSPLHF.

V is TRBV29-1 and J is TRBJ1-2; 7 nucleotides match TRBD1. Germline loops: CDR1 SQVTM, CDR2 ANQGSEA. The length of the CDR3 is 13 residues. J lost 4 bases, V lost 3 bases, and 5 bases had no gene match. CDR3 residues: CSVDQPGGYGYTF. DNA for the CDR3: TGCAGCGTTGACCAGCCAGGGGGCTATGGCTACACCTTC.

The sample holds one count of this clone. The chain couples TRBV5-1 to TRBJ1-1, with no clear D. Trimming left V 0 bases short and J 1 base short, with 10 bases between. Per the germline V gene, CDR1 is SGHRS and CDR2 is YFSETQ. The CDR3 extends over 15 amino acids. The CDR3 region is CASSLARAGNTEAFF. CDR3 coding DNA: TGCGCCAGCAGCTTGGCCCGGGCGGGGAACACTGAAGCTTTCTTT.

V is TRBV5-1 and J is TRBJ2-1; unclear D gene. Germline assignment: CDR1 SGHRS and CDR2 YFSETQ. The length of the CDR3 is 11 residues. V dropped 4 bases and J dropped 7 bases, with 6 bases sitting between them. CDR3 sequence: CASSPENEQFF. Here the CDR3 DNA reads TGCGCCAGCAGCCCGGAGAATGAGCAGTTCTTC.

The V call is TRBV11-3, the J call TRBJ2-7; TRBD1 agrees at 7 bases. Germline values: CDR1 SGHNT, CDR2 YENEEA. The CDR3 covers 13 residues. V gave up 7 bases and J gave up 4 bases; unmatched junction bases: 7. This CDR3 reads CASKDRNEYEQYF. The DNA of the CDR3 is TGTGCCAGCAAGGACAGGAATGAGTACGAGCAGTACTTC.

This chain joins TRBV18 and TRBJ1-5; 12 bases map to TRBD1. Looked up from germline, CDR1 is KGHSH and CDR2 is LQKENI. The CDR3 loop spans 17 amino acids. Trimming cost V 6 bases and J 2 bases; bases outside gene matches: 8. The CDR3 sequence is CASSPGGQGAGNQPQHF. CDR3 in DNA: TGTGCCAGCTCCCCGGGGGGACAGGGGGCCGGCAATCAGCCCCAGCATTTT. Full variable domain (missing parts from reference TRBV18 and TRBJ1-5): NAGVMQNPRHLVRRRGQEARLRCSPMKGHSHVYWYRQLPEEGLKFMVYLQKENIIDESGMPKERFSAEFPKEGPSILRIQQVVRGDSAAYFCASSPGGQGAGNQPQHFGDGTRLSIL.

Only one count was recorded for this clone. The chain joins TRBV5-1 to TRBJ2-2; D not resolved. From germline, CDR1 is SGHRS and CDR2 YFSETQ. With 4 bases removed from V and 3 bases from J, the gap between germline ends came to 16 bases. This CDR3 region has 16 residues. The chain's CDR3 is CASSQPLLQHTGELFF. As DNA, the CDR3 is TGCGCCAGCAGCCAGCCCCTTCTACAGCACACCGGGGAGCTGTTTTTT.

This rearrangement joins TRBV18 to TRBJ2-7; possibly TRBD1 for D (6 bases). This CDR3 is built from 14 residues. V was clipped by 1 base and J by 0 bases, with 7 bases between them. Germline V CDR1 and CDR2: KGHSH, LQKENI. The CDR3 DNA reads TGTGCCAGCTCACCACGGGACAACTCCTACGAGCAGTACTTC. Its translation is CASSPRDNSYEQYF.

The chain couples TRBV14 to TRBJ2-7; 9 positions match TRBD1. The CDR3 runs to 13 residues. After removal of 9 bases from V and 4 bases from J, the junction contained 7 bases not matched to a gene. Germline V gene lookup returns CDR1 SGHDN and CDR2 FVKESK. The CDR3: CARDRGEGYEQYF. The CDR3 DNA sequence: TGTGCCAGGGACAGGGGTGAAGGGTACGAGCAGTACTTC.

V usage is TRBV19 and J usage is TRBJ2-1; the match to TRBD2 covers 12 bases. Trimming removed 0 bases from V and 11 bases from J; junction bases left unmatched: 8. The CDR3 has 16 residues. Per the germline V gene, CDR1 is LNHDA and CDR2 is SQIVND (reference sequence). The chain's CDR3 is CASSIDLLAGGPQQFF. The CDR3 DNA follows: TGTGCCAGTAGTATAGATCTGCTAGCGGGGGGGCCCCAGCAGTTCTTC.

The chain links TRBV4-1 to TRBJ2-4; tentative D call: TRBD2 (6 bases). Trimming removed 6 bases at V and 0 bases at J, with 18 bases between. Germline CDR1 is MGHRA and CDR2 is YSYEKL. CDR3 length: 17 amino acids. The CDR3 here is CASSISGVGLAKNIQYF. In DNA, the CDR3 is TGCGCCAGCAGTATTAGCGGAGTGGGCCTAGCCAAAAACATTCAGTACTTC.

This clone has only a few counts. This chain uses TRBV2 with TRBJ2-5; D is uncertain. Germline V gene lookup returns CDR1 SNHLY and CDR2 FYNNEI. Trimming left V 1 base short and J 1 base short, with 7 bases between. The CDR3 runs 14 residues. Written as DNA, the CDR3 is TGTGCCAGCAGTGAAGGGGCAGCCCAAGAGACCCAGTACTTC. It codes for CASSEGAAQETQYF.

The chain is built from TRBV19 and TRBJ1-5, with 7 bases lining up with TRBD1. Trimming took 5 bases from V and 4 from J; bases not matched to a gene: 14. This CDR3 contains 17 residues. Germline lookup yields CDR1 LNHDA and CDR2 SQIVND (reference sequence). CDR3 DNA: TGTGCCAGTAGTTTGCTCAGGGGGTCAGGGTCTAATCAGCCCCAGCATTTT. Translated, it gives CASSLLRGSGSNQPQHF.

The chain carries TRBV5-6 and TRBJ2-1; D gene uncertain. Trimming took off 2 bases at V and 3 bases at J, with 15 bases between the two ends. Germline CDR1 reads SGHDT; CDR2 reads YYEEEE. CDR3 length equals 16 residues. CDR3 protein: CASSFGPQLGYNEQFF. Here the CDR3 DNA reads TGTGCCAGCAGCTTTGGGCCACAACTGGGCTACAATGAGCAGTTCTTC. The full variable domain, in which reference TRBV5-6 and TRBJ2-1 provide the parts outside the CDR3, is DAGVTQSPTHLIKTRGQQVTLRCSPKSGHDTVSWYQQALGQGPQFIFQYYEEEERQRGNFPDRFSGHQFPNYSSELNVNALLLGDSALYLCASSFGPQLGYNEQFFGPGTRLTVL.

The chain carries TRBV7-9 and TRBJ1-6; D may be TRBD1 (6 bases). The CDR3 loop spans 17 amino acids. The V and J ends lost 5 bases and 5 bases respectively, with 19 bases between them. Germline-derived CDR1 and CDR2 are SEHNR and FQNEAQ (reference sequence). CDR3 DNA sequence: TGTGCCAGCAGCCTAAGGGCAGGGGATATAAATAATTCACCCCTCCACTTT. As protein: CASSLRAGDINNSPLHF.

This clone was seen just once. This chain connects TRBV19 to TRBJ2-7; 9 positions agree with TRBD1. The CDR3 length is 14 residues. The ends lost 3 bases at V and 4 bases at J; junction bases unmatched: 4. The germline V gene has CDR1 LNHDA and CDR2 SQIVND (reference sequence). CDR3 sequence (DNA): TGTGCCAGTAGTATGAGAGGACAGGGGTACGAGCAGTACTTC. This gives the protein CASSMRGQGYEQYF.

The V gene is TRBV5-4, the J gene TRBJ1-1; D unresolved. CDR1 is SGHNT and CDR2 is YYREEE in the germline V gene (reference sequence). Trimming left V 0 bases short and J 0 bases short, with 9 bases between. The CDR3 has 15 residues. This CDR3 is CASSLAPQMNTEAFF. The CDR3 bases are TGTGCCAGCAGCTTGGCCCCACAAATGAACACTGAAGCTTTCTTT.

The chain couples TRBV4-1 to TRBJ1-4; no firm D call. This CDR3 is built from 16 residues. CDR1 and CDR2 (germline): MGHRA, YSYEKL. The V gene lost 3 bases and the J gene lost 5 bases, with 16 bases spanning the gap. This chain's CDR3 is CASSHPPSGTNEKLFF. Here the CDR3 DNA reads TGCGCCAGCAGCCATCCCCCCTCAGGTACCAATGAAAAACTGTTTTTT.

The rearrangement joins TRBV28 to TRBJ2-7; TRBD2 aligns across 10 bases. Germline trimming cut 9 bases from V and 1 base from J; bases unmatched to any gene: 3. This CDR3 has 13 residues. Germline CDR1 and CDR2: MDHEN and SYDVKM. In DNA form, the CDR3 reads TGTGCCAGTTGGACTAGCGGATCCTACGAGCAGTACTTC. This gives the protein CASWTSGSYEQYF.

The J gene is TRBJ2-5, the V gene TRBV7-8; 7 bases map to TRBD2. V lost 5 bases, J lost 5 bases, and 11 bases stayed unmatched. This CDR3 has 15 residues. Germline V gene lookup returns CDR1 SGHVS and CDR2 FQNEAQ. The DNA for the CDR3 is TGTGCCAGCAGCCTGAGGGGCGGGAGCGGCGAGACCCAGTACTTC. This codes for CASSLRGGSGETQYF.

The chain joins TRBV27 to TRBJ2-7; D unresolved. The ends were cut back, 4 bases at V and 2 bases at J, with 18 bases in the middle. The germline gives CDR1 MNHEY, CDR2 SMNVEV (reference sequence). The CDR3 runs 16 residues. The CDR3 reads CASSSSPRRHPYEQYF. The CDR3 region has the DNA TGTGCCAGCAGTTCATCCCCTAGGCGCCATCCCTACGAGCAGTACTTC.

J is TRBJ2-7 and V is TRBV30, with TRBD2 matching 7 bases. Trimming cost V 7 bases and J 3 bases; bases outside gene matches: 12. Germline CDR1 and CDR2: GTSNPN and SVGIG (reference sequence). The CDR3 runs to 14 residues. The CDR3 bases are TGTGCCTCCACCCCCGCTAGCGGCTTCTACGAGCAGTACTTC. Its translation: CASTPASGFYEQYF.

The DNA of the CDR3 is TGTGCCAGCAGTGAAGGACTAGCGGGGGGGCCAGATACGCAGTATTTT. It translates to CASSEGLAGGPDTQYF. V and J are TRBV2 and TRBJ2-3, with 14 bases aligning to TRBD2. Germline V lookup: CDR1 SNHLY, CDR2 FYNNEI. The CDR3 covers 16 residues. J lost 4 bases, V lost 1 base, and 1 base had no gene match.

The chain employs TRBV5-1 and TRBJ1-4; D call uncertain. Trimming removed 4 bases at V and 2 bases at J, with 9 bases between. Per the germline V gene, CDR1 is SGHRS and CDR2 is YFSETQ. This CDR3 has 14 amino acids. The CDR3 DNA reads TGCGCCAGCAGCACTAGAGGGACTAATGAAAAACTGTTTTTT. Its protein product is CASSTRGTNEKLFF.